This T cell receptor beta chain was sequenced for a study of T cell changes during pregnancy in multiple sclerosis. The repertoire was sequenced with immunoSEQ multiplex PCR; TCRdb's copy has only in-frame clones and lacks some. The sample has about 50,000 clones; 85% to 95% are singletons. Trimming at V came to 1 base and at J to 9 bases, leaving 12 bases not matched to a gene. Germline V gene lookup returns CDR1 LGHNA and CDR2 YNFKEQ. This CDR3 has 16 amino acids. The chain couples TRBV4-2 to TRBJ2-7; 10 bases align to TRBD1. The input for sequencing was CD4+ T cells from peripheral blood mononuclear cells, taken after pregnancy. This sequence originates from a female donor in good health, enrolled as a control in a pregnancy study. The CDR3 protein is CASSQVAATGGYRQYF. The CDR3 DNA reads TGTGCCAGCAGCCAAGTAGCGGCGACAGGGGGCTACCGGCAGTACTTC.